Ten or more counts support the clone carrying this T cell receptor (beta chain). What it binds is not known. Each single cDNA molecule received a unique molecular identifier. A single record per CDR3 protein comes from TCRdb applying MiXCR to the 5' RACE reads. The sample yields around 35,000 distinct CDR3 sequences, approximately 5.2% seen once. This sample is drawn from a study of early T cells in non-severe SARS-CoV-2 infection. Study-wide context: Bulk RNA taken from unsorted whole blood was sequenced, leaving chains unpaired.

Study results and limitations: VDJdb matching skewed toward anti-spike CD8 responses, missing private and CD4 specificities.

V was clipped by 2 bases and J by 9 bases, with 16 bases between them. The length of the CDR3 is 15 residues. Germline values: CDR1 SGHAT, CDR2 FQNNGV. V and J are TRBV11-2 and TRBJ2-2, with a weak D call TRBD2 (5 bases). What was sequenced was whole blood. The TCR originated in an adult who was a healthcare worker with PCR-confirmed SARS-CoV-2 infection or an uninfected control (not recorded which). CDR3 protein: CASSLSFREPRELFF. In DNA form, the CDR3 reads TGTGCCAGCAGCTTAAGTTTCCGGGAACCCAGGGAGCTGTTTTTT.